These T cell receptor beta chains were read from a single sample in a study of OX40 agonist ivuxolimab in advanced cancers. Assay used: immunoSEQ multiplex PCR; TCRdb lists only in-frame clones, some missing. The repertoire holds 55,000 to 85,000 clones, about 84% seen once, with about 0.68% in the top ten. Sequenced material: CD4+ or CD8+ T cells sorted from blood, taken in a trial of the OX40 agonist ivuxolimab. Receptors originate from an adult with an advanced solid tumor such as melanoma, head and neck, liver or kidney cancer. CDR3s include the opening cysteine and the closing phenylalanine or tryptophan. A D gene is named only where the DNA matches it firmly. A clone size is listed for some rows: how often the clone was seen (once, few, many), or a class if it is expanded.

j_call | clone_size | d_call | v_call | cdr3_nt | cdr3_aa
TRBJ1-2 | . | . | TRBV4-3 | TGCGCCAGCAGCCAAGATCTCTGGGCCAACTATGGCTACACCTTC | CASSQDLWANYGYTF
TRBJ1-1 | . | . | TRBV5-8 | TGTGCCAGCAGCTGGAACACTGAAGCTTTCTTT | CASSWNTEAFF
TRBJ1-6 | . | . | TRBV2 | TGTGCCAGCAGTGAAAGGGGGTCACCCCTCCACTTT | CASSERGSPLHF
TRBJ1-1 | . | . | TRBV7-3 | TGTGCCAGCAGCCCCGGACCTCCTGGGGCTGAAGCTTTCTTT | CASSPGPPGAEAFF
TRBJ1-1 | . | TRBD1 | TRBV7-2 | TGTGCCAGCAGTTCAGGGGGGTTGATTTCCACTGAAGCTTTCTTT | CASSSGGLISTEAFF
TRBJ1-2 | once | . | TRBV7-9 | TGTGCCAGCAGCTTACCCCTGGGTGCTGGCTACACCTTC | CASSLPLGAGYTF
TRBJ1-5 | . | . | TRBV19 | TGTGCCAGTAAGGGCATTGGAGCGAAAGATCAGCCCCAGCATTTT | CASKGIGAKDQPQHF
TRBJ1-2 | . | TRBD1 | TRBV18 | TGTGCCAGCTCACCGAGGGGGACAGGACATAACTATGGCTACACCTTC | CASSPRGTGHNYGYTF
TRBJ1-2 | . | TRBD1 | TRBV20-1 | TGCAGTGCAGCGACAGGGTATGGCTACACCTTC | CSAATGYGYTF
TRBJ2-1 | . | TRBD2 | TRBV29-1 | TGCAGCGTGACTAGCGGGAGCAATGAGCAGTTCTTC | CSVTSGSNEQFF
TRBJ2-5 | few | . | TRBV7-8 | TGTGCCAGCAGCTTAGCAGAGACCCAGTACTTC | CASSLAETQYF
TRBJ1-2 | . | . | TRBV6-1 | TGTGCCAGCAGCCGCGGCAGGCAGGGTGAAGATGGCTACACCTTC | CASSRGRQGEDGYTF
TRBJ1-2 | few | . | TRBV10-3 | TGTGCCATCAGTGATACGACCGAGGAGGGCAGGGGAGGTTATGGCTACACCTTC | CAISDTTEEGRGGYGYTF
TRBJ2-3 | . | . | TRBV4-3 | TGCGCCAGCAGCCAAGGGGAAGGGGGAGGTACAAGCACAGATACGCAGTATTTT | CASSQGEGGGTSTDTQYF
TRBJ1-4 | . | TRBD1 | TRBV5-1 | TGCGCCAGCAGCGACATTACAGGGGGCGGTCATGAAAAACTGTTTTTT | CASSDITGGGHEKLFF
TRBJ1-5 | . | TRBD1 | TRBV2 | TGTGCCAGCAGAGAGACAGGGCATAGCAATCAGCCCCAGCATTTT | CASRETGHSNQPQHF
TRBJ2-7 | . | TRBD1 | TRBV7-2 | TGTGCCAGCAGCTTAACTGGGACAGGAGGACCCGAGCAGTACTTC | CASSLTGTGGPEQYF
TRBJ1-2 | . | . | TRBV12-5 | TGTGCTAGTGGTTTCTGGATGAGCTATGGCTACACCTTC | CASGFWMSYGYTF
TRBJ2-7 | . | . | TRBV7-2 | TGTGCCAGCAGCTCCCGTTTCAAGGAGCAGTACTTC | CASSSRFKEQYF
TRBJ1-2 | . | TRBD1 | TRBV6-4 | TGTGCCAGCAGTGCTCGGCAGGGGGCATTGGGCTACACCTTC | CASSARQGALGYTF
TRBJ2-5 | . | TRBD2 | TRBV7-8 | TGTGCCAGCAGCATACTAGCGGGGCAAGAGACCCAGTACTTC | CASSILAGQETQYF
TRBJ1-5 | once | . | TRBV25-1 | TGTGCCAGAGGTTGGGGGGACAATCAGCCCCAGCATTTT | CARGWGDNQPQHF
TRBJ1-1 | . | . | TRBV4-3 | TGCGCCAGCAGCCAGGGGGGACCGGGGGCTGAAGCTTTCTTT | CASSQGGPGAEAFF
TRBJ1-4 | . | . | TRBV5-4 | TGTGCCAGCAGCTTGGGGCGGGCAGCAACTAATGAAAAACTGTTTTTT | CASSLGRAATNEKLFF
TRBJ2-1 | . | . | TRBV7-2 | TGTGCCAGCAGCTTTAGCGCCCCAGGACTATACAATGAGCAGTTCTTC | CASSFSAPGLYNEQFF
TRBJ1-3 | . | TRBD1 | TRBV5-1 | TGCGCCAGCAGCTTGACTGGACAGGGTTCAGGAAACACCATATATTTT | CASSLTGQGSGNTIYF
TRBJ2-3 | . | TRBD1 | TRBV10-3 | TGTGCCATCAGTGAGGTCTTTGGACAGGGTATCACAGATACGCAGTATTTT | CAISEVFGQGITDTQYF
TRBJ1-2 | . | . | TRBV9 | TGTGCCAGCAGCCCACCACTGGGGTTCAACTATGGCTACACCTTC | CASSPPLGFNYGYTF
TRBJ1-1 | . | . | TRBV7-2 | TGTGCCAGCAGCTTAAGTAGAGCGGCTCCTTCCTTT | CASSLSRAAPSF
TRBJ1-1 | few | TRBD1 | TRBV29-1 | TGCAGCGTTGTGGGACAGGGTCCCTTGAACACTGAAGCTTTCTTT | CSVVGQGPLNTEAFF
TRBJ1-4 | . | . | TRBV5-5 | TGTGCCAGCAGCTTGGGTTACAGCAGAAGGGGTGGGGAAAAACTGTTTTTT | CASSLGYSRRGGEKLFF
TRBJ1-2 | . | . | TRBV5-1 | TGCGCCAGCAGCTTGGGAGGAACAGAAATATTAGATGGGGGCTACACCTTC | CASSLGGTEILDGGYTF
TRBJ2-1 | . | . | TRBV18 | TGTGCCAGCTCAGAAGGACAGTTCGATGAGCAGTTCTTC | CASSEGQFDEQFF
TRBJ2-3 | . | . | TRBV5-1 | TGCGCCAGCAGCTTGGGGGCTGAACGGGGTACGCAGTATTTT | CASSLGAERGTQYF
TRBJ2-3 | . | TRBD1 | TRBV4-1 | TGCGCCAGCAGCCAAGACAGGGGGAGTATACGAGATACGCAGTATTTT | CASSQDRGSIRDTQYF
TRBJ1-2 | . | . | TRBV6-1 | TGTGCCAGCAGTGAAAGAGGGGACGGGTATGGCTACACCTTC | CASSERGDGYGYTF
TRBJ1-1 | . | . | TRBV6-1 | TGTGCCAGCAGTAGGGACCGATTGAACACTGAAGCTTTCTTT | CASSRDRLNTEAFF